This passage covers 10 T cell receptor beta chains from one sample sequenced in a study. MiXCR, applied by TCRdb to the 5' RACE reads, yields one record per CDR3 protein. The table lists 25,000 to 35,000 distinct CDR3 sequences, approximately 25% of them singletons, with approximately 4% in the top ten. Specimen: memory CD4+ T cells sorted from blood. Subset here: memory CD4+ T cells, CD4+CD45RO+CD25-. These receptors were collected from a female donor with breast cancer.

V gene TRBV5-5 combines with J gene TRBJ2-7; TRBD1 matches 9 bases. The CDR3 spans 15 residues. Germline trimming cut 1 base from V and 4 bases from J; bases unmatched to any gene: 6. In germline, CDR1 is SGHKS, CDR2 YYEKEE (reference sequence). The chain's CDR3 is CASSLWDRVKYEQYF. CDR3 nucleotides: TGTGCCAGCAGCTTGTGGGACAGGGTTAAGTACGAGCAGTACTTC.

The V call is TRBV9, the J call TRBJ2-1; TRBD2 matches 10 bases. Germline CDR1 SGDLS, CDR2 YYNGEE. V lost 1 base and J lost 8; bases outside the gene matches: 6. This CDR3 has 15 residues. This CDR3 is CASSVLLAGEDEQFF. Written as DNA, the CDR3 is TGTGCCAGCAGCGTATTGCTAGCGGGAGAGGATGAGCAGTTCTTC.

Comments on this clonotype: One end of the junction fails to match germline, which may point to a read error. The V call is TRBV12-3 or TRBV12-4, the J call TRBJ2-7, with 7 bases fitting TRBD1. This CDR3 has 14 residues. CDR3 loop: CTSSSGQDGYEQYF. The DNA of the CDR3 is TGTACCAGCAGTTCCGGACAGGATGGGTACGAGCAGTACTTC.

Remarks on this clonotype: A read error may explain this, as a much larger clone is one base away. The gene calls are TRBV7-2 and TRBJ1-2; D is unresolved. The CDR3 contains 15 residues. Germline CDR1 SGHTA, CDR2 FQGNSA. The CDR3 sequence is CASSGRAPVDYGYAF. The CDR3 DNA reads TGTGCCAGCAGCGGGCGGGCTCCAGTGGACTATGGCTACGCCTTC. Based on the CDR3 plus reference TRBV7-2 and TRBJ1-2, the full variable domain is GAGVSQSPSNKVTEKGKDVELRCDPISGHTALYWYRQSLGQGLEFLIYFQGNSAPDKSGLPSDRFSAERTGGSVSTLTIQRTQQEDSAVYLCASSGRAPVDYGYAFGSGTRLTVV.

The CDR3 bases are TGTGCCAGCAGCTTGGTGATAGCGGGAGGAACCGGGGAGCTGTTTTTT. This gives the protein CASSLVIAGGTGELFF. The chain links TRBV7-6 to TRBJ2-2; 10 bases are shared with TRBD2. The CDR3 spans 16 residues. Germline-derived CDR1 and CDR2 are SGHVS and FNYEAQ. V shed 3 bases, J shed 5 bases, and the junction held 6 bases outside the gene matches.

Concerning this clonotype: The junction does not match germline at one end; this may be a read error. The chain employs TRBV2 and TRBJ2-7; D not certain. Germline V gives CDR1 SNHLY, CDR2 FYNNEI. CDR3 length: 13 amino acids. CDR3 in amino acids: CASNEQRYYEQYF. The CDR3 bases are TGTGCCAGCAATGAACAGCGATACTACGAGCAGTACTTC.

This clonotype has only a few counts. CDR3 in amino acids: CASSQAGTATTGQAETQYF. The CDR3 DNA follows: TGTGCCAGCAGCCAAGCCGGGACAGCCACTACCGGCCAAGCAGAGACCCAGTACTTC. The chain combines TRBV14 with TRBJ2-5, with 7 bases lining up with TRBD1. J gave up 4 bases and V 1 base, and 18 bases lay outside the gene matches. The CDR3 consists of 19 residues. From germline, CDR1 is SGHDN and CDR2 FVKESK.

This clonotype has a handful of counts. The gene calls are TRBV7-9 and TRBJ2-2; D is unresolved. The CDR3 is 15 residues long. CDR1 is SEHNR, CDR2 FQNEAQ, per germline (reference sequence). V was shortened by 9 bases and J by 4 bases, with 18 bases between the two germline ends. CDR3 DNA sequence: TGTGCCAGTTCATCAACAAGTGCCTCCACCGGGGAGCTGTTTTTT. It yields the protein CASSSTSASTGELFF.

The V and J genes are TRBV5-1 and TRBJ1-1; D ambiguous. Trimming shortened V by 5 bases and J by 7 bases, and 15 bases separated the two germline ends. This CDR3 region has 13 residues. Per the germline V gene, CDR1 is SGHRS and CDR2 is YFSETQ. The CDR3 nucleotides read TGCGCCAGCAGTCGGGGAACAGCGGGTGAAGCTTTCTTT. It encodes CASSRGTAGEAFF.

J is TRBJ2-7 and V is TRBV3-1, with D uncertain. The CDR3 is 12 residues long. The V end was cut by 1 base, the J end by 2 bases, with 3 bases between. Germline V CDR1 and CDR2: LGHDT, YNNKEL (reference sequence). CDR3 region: CASSQAAYEQYF. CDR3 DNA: TGTGCCAGCAGCCAAGCAGCCTACGAGCAGTACTTC.